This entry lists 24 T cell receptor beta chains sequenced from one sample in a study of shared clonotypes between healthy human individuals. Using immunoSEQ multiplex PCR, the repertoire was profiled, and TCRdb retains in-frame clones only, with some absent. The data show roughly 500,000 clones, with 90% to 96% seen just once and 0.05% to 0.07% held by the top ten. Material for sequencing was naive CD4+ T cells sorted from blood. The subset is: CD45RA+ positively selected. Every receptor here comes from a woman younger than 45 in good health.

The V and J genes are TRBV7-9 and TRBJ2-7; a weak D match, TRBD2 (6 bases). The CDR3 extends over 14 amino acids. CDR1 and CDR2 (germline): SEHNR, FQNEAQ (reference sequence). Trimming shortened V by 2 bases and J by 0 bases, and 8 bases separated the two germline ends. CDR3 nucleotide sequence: TGTGCCAGCAGCTTAACGGGACTCTCCTACGAGCAGTACTTC. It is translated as CASSLTGLSYEQYF.

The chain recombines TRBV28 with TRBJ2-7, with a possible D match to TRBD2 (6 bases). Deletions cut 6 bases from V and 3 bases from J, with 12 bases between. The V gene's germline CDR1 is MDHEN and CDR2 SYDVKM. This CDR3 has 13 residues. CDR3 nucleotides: TGTGCCAGCAGATTTGGAGGGATCTACGAGCAGTACTTC. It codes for CASRFGGIYEQYF.

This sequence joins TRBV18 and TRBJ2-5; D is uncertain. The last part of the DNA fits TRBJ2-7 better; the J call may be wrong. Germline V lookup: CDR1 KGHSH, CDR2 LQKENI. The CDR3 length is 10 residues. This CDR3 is CATTTYEQYF. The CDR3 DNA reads TGTGCCACCACGACCTACGAGCAGTACTTC.

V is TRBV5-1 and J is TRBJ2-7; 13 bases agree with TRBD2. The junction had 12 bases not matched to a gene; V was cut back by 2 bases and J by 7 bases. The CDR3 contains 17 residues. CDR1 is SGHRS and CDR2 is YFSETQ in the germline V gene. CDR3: CASSFKLAGGPGSEQYF. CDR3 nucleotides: TGCGCCAGCAGCTTTAAACTAGCGGGAGGGCCGGGCTCTGAGCAGTACTTC. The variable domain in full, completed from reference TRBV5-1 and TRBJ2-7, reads KAGVTQTPRYLIKTRGQQVTLSCSPISGHRSVSWYQQTPGQGLQFLFEYFSETQRNKGNFPGRFSGRQFSNSRSEMNVSTLELGDSALYLCASSFKLAGGPGSEQYFGPGTRLTVT.

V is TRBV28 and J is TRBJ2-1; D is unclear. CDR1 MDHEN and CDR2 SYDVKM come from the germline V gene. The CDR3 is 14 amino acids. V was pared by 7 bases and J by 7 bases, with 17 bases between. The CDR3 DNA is TGTGCCAGCATTCCCGGACCCCCGGAGAATGAGCAGTTCTTC. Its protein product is CASIPGPPENEQFF. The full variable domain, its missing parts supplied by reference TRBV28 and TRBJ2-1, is DVKVTQSSRYLVKRTGEKVFLECVQDMDHENMFWYRQDPGLGLRLIYFSYDVKMKEKGDIPEGYSVSREKKERFSLILESASTNQTSMYLCASIPGPPENEQFFGPGTRLTVL.

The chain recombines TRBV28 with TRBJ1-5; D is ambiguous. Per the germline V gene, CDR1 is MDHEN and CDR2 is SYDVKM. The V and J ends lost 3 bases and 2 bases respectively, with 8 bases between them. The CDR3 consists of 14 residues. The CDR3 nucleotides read TGTGCCAGCAGTTTGGGGAGCCGCAATCAGCCCCAGCATTTT. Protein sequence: CASSLGSRNQPQHF.

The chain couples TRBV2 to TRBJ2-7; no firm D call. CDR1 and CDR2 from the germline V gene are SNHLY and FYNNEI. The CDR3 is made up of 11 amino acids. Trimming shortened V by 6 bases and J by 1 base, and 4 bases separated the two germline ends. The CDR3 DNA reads TGTGCCAGCAGGCTTTCCTACGAGCAGTACTTC. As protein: CASRLSYEQYF.

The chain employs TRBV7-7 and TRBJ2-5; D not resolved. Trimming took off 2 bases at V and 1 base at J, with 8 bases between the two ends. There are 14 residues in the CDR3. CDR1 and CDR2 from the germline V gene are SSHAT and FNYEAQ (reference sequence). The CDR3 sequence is CASSLRAGQETQYF. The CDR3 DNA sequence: TGTGCCAGCAGCTTAAGGGCAGGCCAAGAGACCCAGTACTTC.

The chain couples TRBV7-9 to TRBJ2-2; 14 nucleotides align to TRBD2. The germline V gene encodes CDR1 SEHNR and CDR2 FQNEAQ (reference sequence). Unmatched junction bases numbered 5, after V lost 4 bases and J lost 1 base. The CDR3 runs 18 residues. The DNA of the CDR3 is TGTGCCAGCAGCTCCGGGACTAGCGGGAGTGGGAACACCGGGGAGCTGTTTTTT. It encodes CASSSGTSGSGNTGELFF.

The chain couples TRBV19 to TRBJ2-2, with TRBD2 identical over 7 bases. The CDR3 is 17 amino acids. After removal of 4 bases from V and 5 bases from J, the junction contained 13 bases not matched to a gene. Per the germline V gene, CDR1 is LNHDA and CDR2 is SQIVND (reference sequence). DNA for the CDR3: TGTGCCAGTAGTACCCCTATCGGCGGGAGAAGTACCGGGGAGCTGTTTTTT. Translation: CASSTPIGGRSTGELFF.

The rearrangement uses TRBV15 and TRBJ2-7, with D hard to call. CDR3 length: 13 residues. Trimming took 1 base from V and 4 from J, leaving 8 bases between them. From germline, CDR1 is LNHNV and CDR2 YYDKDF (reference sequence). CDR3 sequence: CATSRAKGYEQYF. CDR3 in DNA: TGTGCCACCAGCAGAGCAAAAGGATACGAGCAGTACTTC.

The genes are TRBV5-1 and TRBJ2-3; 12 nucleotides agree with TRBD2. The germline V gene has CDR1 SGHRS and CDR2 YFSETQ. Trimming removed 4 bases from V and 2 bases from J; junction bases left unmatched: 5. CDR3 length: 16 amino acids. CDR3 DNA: TGCGCCAGCAGCAGCGGACTAGCGGGAAACACAGATACGCAGTATTTT. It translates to CASSSGLAGNTDTQYF.

CDR3 residues: CASKTSDYEQYF. DNA of the CDR3: TGTGCCAGCAAAACTAGCGACTACGAGCAGTACTTC. The chain is built from TRBV6-8 and TRBJ2-7; 7 nucleotides match TRBD2. The CDR3 is 12 residues long. The V segment lost 7 bases and the J segment 3 bases; nucleotides outside the gene matches: 3. The V gene's germline CDR1 is MNHGY and CDR2 SAAAGT.

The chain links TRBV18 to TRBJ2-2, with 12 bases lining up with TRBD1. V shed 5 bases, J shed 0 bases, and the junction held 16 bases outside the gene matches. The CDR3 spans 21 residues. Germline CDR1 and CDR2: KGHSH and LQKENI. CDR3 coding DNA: TGTGCCAGCTCAAGAACCCCGGGACAGGGGGCCCCGAACGCGAACACCGGGGAGCTGTTTTTT. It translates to CASSRTPGQGAPNANTGELFF. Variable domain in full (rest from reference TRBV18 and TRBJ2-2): NAGVMQNPRHLVRRRGQEARLRCSPMKGHSHVYWYRQLPEEGLKFMVYLQKENIIDESGMPKERFSAEFPKEGPSILRIQQVVRGDSAAYFCASSRTPGQGAPNANTGELFFGEGSRLTVL.

In nucleotides, the CDR3 is TGTGCCAGCAGTTCCCCCGGGACAGGGTTATCTAACTATGGCTACACCTTC. Translation gives CASSSPGTGLSNYGYTF. V and J are TRBV28 and TRBJ1-2; TRBD1 agrees at 9 bases. V dropped 4 bases and J dropped 0; count of bases not matched to a gene: 9. Germline V lookup: CDR1 MDHEN, CDR2 SYDVKM. The CDR3 totals 17 residues.

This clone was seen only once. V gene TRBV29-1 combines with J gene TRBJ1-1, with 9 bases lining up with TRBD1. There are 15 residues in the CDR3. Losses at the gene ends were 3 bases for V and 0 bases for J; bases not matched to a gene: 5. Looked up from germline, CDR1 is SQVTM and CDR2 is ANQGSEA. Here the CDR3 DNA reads TGCAGCGTTGATGACACAGGGGGCGTGAACACTGAAGCTTTCTTT. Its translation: CSVDDTGGVNTEAFF.

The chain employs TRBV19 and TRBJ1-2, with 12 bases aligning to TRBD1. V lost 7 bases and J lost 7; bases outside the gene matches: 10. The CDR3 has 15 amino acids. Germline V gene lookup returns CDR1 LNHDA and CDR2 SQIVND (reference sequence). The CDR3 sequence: CASNPAGTGGSGYTF. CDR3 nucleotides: TGTGCCAGTAACCCCGCCGGGACAGGGGGCAGTGGCTACACCTTC. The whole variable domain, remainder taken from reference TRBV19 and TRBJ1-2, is DGGITQSPKYLFRKEGQNVTLSCEQNLNHDAMYWYRQDPGQGLRLIYYSQIVNDFQKGDIAEGYSVSREKKESFPLTVTSAQKNPTAFYLCASNPAGTGGSGYTFGSGTRLTVV.

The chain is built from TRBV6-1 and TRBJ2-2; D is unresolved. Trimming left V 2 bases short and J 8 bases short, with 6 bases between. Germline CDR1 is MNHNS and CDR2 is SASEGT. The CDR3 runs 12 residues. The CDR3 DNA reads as TGTGCCAGCAGTGAATTTCTGGGGGAGCTGTTTTTT. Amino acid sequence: CASSEFLGELFF.

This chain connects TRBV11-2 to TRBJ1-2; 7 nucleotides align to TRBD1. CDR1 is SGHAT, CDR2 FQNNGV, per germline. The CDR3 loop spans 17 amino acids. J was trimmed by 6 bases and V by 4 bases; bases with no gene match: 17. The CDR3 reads CASSSLGTVPSIDGYTF. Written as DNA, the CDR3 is TGTGCCAGCAGCTCATTGGGGACAGTCCCCTCAATTGATGGCTACACCTTC.

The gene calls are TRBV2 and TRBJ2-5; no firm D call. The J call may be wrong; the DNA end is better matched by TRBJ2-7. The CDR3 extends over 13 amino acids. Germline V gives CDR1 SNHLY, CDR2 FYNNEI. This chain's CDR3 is CASSELGPYEQYF. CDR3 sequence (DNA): TGTGCCAGCAGTGAACTCGGCCCCTACGAGCAGTACTTC.

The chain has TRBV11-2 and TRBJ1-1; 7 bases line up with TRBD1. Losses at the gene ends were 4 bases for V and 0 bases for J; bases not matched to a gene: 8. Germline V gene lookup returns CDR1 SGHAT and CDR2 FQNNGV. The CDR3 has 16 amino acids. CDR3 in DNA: TGTGCCAGCAGCTCGGTACAGGGGAACTTGAACACTGAAGCTTTCTTT. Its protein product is CASSSVQGNLNTEAFF.

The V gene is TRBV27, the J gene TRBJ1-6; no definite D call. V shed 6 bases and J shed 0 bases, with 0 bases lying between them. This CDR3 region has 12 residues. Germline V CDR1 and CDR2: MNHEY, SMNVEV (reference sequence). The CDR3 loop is CASSSYNSPLHF. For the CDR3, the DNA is TGTGCCAGCAGCTCCTATAATTCACCCCTCCACTTT.

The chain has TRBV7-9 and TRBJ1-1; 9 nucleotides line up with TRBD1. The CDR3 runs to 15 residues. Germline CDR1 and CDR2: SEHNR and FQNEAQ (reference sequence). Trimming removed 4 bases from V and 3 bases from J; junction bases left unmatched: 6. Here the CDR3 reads CASSWGDRVDTEAFF. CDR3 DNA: TGTGCCAGCAGCTGGGGGGACAGGGTAGACACTGAAGCTTTCTTT.

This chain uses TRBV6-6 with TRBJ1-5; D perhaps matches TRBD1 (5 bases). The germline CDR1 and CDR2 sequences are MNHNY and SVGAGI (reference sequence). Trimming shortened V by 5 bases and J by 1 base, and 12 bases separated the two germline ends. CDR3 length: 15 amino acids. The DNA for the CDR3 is TGTGCCAGCAGTAAGACCAGGGTGAGCAATCAGCCCCAGCATTTT. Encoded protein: CASSKTRVSNQPQHF.